The 23 T cell receptor beta chains below all came from one sample that was sequenced in a study of blood T cells in healthy people across ages. Then a second PCR, running about 6 to 11 cycles, was carried out with a sample-barcoded 5' primer and a J-beta primer mix. TCRdb called the 5' RACE reads again in MiXCR, with one record for every CDR3 protein. This table holds over 1.5 million distinct CDR3 sequences, approximately 50% found once. Sequenced sample: blood. These receptors came from a woman aged 35 to 49 in good health.

The chain carries TRBV18 and TRBJ2-7, with D maybe TRBD1 (6 bases). Deletions cut 5 bases from V and 0 bases from J, with 14 bases between. The CDR3 sequence is 15 residues long. The germline CDR1 and CDR2 sequences are KGHSH and LQKENI. The CDR3: CASSGFTGTSYEQYF. The CDR3 DNA reads as TGTGCCAGCTCAGGTTTTACAGGGACCTCCTACGAGCAGTACTTC.

This clonotype was found once. The V call is TRBV10-3, the J call TRBJ2-1, with TRBD1 as a possible D gene (7 bases). Trimming pared 5 bases from V and 8 bases from J, leaving 22 bases between. In germline, CDR1 is ENHRY, CDR2 SYGVKD. CDR3 length: 16 amino acids. CDR3 in amino acids: CAISPGGGLSYDEQFF. DNA for the CDR3: TGTGCCATCAGTCCTGGAGGGGGCCTTTCCTATGATGAGCAGTTCTTC.

This rearrangement joins TRBV5-1 to TRBJ2-3; D may correspond to TRBD1 or TRBD2 (6 bases each). This CDR3 spans 15 amino acids. V was clipped by 3 bases and J by 4 bases, with 15 bases between them. Germline V gene lookup returns CDR1 SGHRS and CDR2 YFSETQ. The DNA of the CDR3 is TGCGCCAGCAGCTGGGTTGGGGGGCGTCCAGATACGCAGTATTTT. Translation gives CASSWVGGRPDTQYF.

This chain uses TRBV20-1 with TRBJ2-3; D perhaps matches TRBD1 (5 bases). This CDR3 has 15 amino acids. V lost 0 bases to trimming and J lost 0 bases, with 10 bases between them. Looked up from germline, CDR1 is DFQATT and CDR2 is SNEGSKA (reference sequence). The CDR3 loop is CSARDRQGSTDTQYF. The CDR3 DNA sequence: TGCAGTGCTAGAGATCGGCAGGGAAGCACAGATACGCAGTATTTT.

This clonotype showed up just a few times. The CDR3 loop is CASSDPGLAGFTYEQYF. The CDR3 bases are TGTGCCAGCAGCGACCCCGGACTGGCTGGTTTTACCTACGAGCAGTACTTC. This chain connects TRBV6-2 or TRBV6-3 to TRBJ2-7, with D possibly matching TRBD2 (5 bases). Germline values: CDR1 MNHEY, CDR2 SVGEGT. The CDR3 contains 17 residues. V was trimmed by 6 bases and J by 2 bases, leaving 23 bases between them.

The chain combines TRBV4-3 with TRBJ2-7; TRBD1 aligns across 8 bases. J gave up 5 bases and V 3 bases, and 12 bases lay outside the gene matches. The germline V gene has CDR1 LGHNA and CDR2 YSLEER. This CDR3 spans 16 amino acids. CDR3: CASSQGAGQASHEQYF. The CDR3 region has the DNA TGCGCCAGCAGCCAGGGGGCGGGACAGGCATCCCACGAGCAGTACTTC.

The CDR3 here is CASSAGSISYEQYF. The CDR3 nucleotides are TGTGCCAGCAGTGCTGGCTCCATTTCCTACGAGCAGTACTTC. This chain joins TRBV2 and TRBJ2-7; D is uncertain. CDR1 SNHLY and CDR2 FYNNEI come from the germline V gene. The CDR3 has 14 amino acids. V was trimmed by 4 bases and J by 1 base, leaving 11 bases between them.

The chain couples TRBV5-6 to TRBJ1-5, with D unresolved. The CDR3 loop spans 15 amino acids. Per the germline V gene, CDR1 is SGHDT and CDR2 is YYEEEE. Trimming took 2 bases from V and 5 from J, leaving 14 bases between them. The CDR3: CASSFGIGLDQPQHF. The CDR3 DNA is TGTGCCAGCAGCTTTGGGATAGGGTTGGATCAGCCCCAGCATTTT. The full variable domain, rest sourced from reference TRBV5-6 and TRBJ1-5, is DAGVTQSPTHLIKTRGQQVTLRCSPKSGHDTVSWYQQALGQGPQFIFQYYEEEERQRGNFPDRFSGHQFPNYSSELNVNALLLGDSALYLCASSFGIGLDQPQHFGDGTRLSIL.

V gene TRBV6-6 combines with J gene TRBJ1-2; maybe TRBD1 (5 bases). The CDR3 has 11 residues. V was clipped by 2 bases and J by 13 bases, with 11 bases between them. Germline V CDR1 and CDR2: MNHNY, SVGAGI (reference sequence). CDR3 region: CASSYDRAFTF. CDR3 DNA sequence: TGTGCCAGCAGTTACGACAGAGCCTTCACCTTC.

This chain uses TRBV5-6 with TRBJ2-7; D is ambiguous. The CDR3 covers 12 residues. The germline V and J ends were trimmed by 5 bases and 6 bases, with 12 bases remaining between them. The germline V gene encodes CDR1 SGHDT and CDR2 YYEEEE. The CDR3 reads CASSPQVGEQYF. CDR3 in DNA: TGTGCCAGCAGTCCCCAGGTAGGCGAGCAGTACTTC.

To note about this clonotype: One junction end does not reproduce the germline sequence, and a read error may be involved. This chain links TRBV20-1 with TRBJ1-2; no firm D call. Germline loops: CDR1 DFQATT, CDR2 SNEGSKA (reference sequence). This CDR3 has 14 amino acids. The CDR3 protein is CSAGDQSSNYGYTF. The CDR3 DNA reads as TGCAGTGCTGGAGATCAGTCGTCTAACTATGGCTACACCTTC.

The rearrangement links TRBV24-1 to TRBJ2-1; 9 positions match TRBD1. Germline CDR1 KGHDR, CDR2 SFDVKD. The CDR3 sequence is 16 residues long. The junction had 10 bases not matched to a gene; V was cut back by 2 bases and J by 9 bases. The CDR3 reads CATSDYSGTGKGEQFF. The DNA for the CDR3 is TGTGCCACCAGTGATTATTCGGGGACAGGGAAGGGTGAGCAGTTCTTC.

The chain is built from TRBV4-3 and TRBJ2-3; tentatively, D is TRBD2 (5 bases). Per germline, CDR1 LGHNA and CDR2 YSLEER. This CDR3 spans 18 amino acids. Trimming cost V 0 bases and J 0 bases, with 16 bases left between them. The CDR3 spells CASSQDRRSIASTDTQYF. The CDR3 nucleotides read TGCGCCAGCAGCCAAGATAGGAGGAGCATAGCTAGCACAGATACGCAGTATTTT.

The sample holds many counts of this clonotype. The rearrangement uses TRBV6-5 and TRBJ2-7; 8 nucleotides agree with TRBD1. Germline assignment: CDR1 MNHEY and CDR2 SVGAGI. This CDR3 comprises 16 residues. The V gene end was trimmed by 0 bases and the J gene end by 1 base; junction bases not matched to a gene: 5. The CDR3 spells CASSYSQDRVSYEQYF. The CDR3 nucleotides read TGTGCCAGCAGTTACTCGCAGGACAGGGTGTCCTACGAGCAGTACTTC.

This clonotype was seen a few times. The chain joins TRBV11-2 to TRBJ2-3, with TRBD2 matching over 9 bases. Per germline, CDR1 SGHAT and CDR2 FQNNGV. V shed 5 bases, J shed 5 bases, and the junction held 5 bases outside the gene matches. The CDR3 is made up of 14 amino acids. The CDR3 sequence: CASSRMTSGDTQYF. CDR3 bases: TGTGCCAGCAGCCGTATGACTAGCGGAGATACGCAGTATTTT.

The chain combines TRBV6-2 or TRBV6-3 with TRBJ2-3; possible D gene TRBD1, 5 bases. Trimming left V 3 bases short and J 0 bases short, with 16 bases between. CDR1 and CDR2 from the germline V gene are MNHEY and SVGEGT. The length of the CDR3 is 17 residues. The CDR3 protein is CASSYRMGLLSTDTQYF. CDR3 nucleotides: TGTGCCAGCAGTTATCGGATGGGGCTGTTGAGCACAGATACGCAGTATTTT.

The sample holds a few counts of this clonotype. The junction shows a germline mismatch at one end, possibly a read error. The chain has TRBV4-2 and TRBJ2-3; 9 bases line up with TRBD2. This CDR3 contains 17 residues. Germline CDR1 is LGHNA and CDR2 is YNFKEQ. The CDR3 reads CASNQEISGGLTDTQYF. In DNA form, the CDR3 reads TGTGCCAGCAACCAAGAGATTAGCGGGGGTCTCACAGATACGCAGTATTTT.

This clonotype showed up just a few times. The chain employs TRBV4-2 and TRBJ2-7, with D possibly called TRBD1 or TRBD2 (5 bases each). V was pared by 3 bases and J by 7 bases, with 13 bases between. The CDR3 has 13 amino acids. The germline CDR1 and CDR2 sequences are LGHNA and YNFKEQ. This chain's CDR3 is CASSHPGRREQYF. CDR3 coding DNA: TGTGCCAGCAGCCACCCGGGACGGAGAGAGCAGTACTTC.

The CDR3 protein is CASRKLAGKETQYF. DNA of the CDR3: TGTGCCAGCAGAAAACTAGCGGGGAAAGAGACCCAGTACTTC. This chain uses TRBV28 with TRBJ2-5; 10 bases line up with TRBD2. The germline V gene has CDR1 MDHEN and CDR2 SYDVKM. This CDR3 is 14 amino acids long. J was trimmed by 3 bases and V by 6 bases; bases with no gene match: 4. Full variable domain (outside the CDR3, taken from reference TRBV28 and TRBJ2-5): DVKVTQSSRYLVKRTGEKVFLECVQDMDHENMFWYRQDPGLGLRLIYFSYDVKMKEKGDIPEGYSVSREKKERFSLILESASTNQTSMYLCASRKLAGKETQYFGPGTRLLVL.

Details on this clonotype: One end of the junction is discordant with germline, which a read error may explain. In DNA form, the CDR3 reads TGTGCCAGCAGCGATAACCCGGGACAGGGCGTCTATGACTACACCTTC. Its protein product is CASSDNPGQGVYDYTF. The rearrangement uses TRBV9 and TRBJ1-2, with TRBD1 identical over 9 bases. The CDR3 is 16 residues long. Per the germline V gene, CDR1 is SGDLS and CDR2 is YYNGEE.

The gene calls are TRBV28 and TRBJ2-1, with unresolved D. This CDR3 comprises 13 residues. Trimming removed 1 base at V and 1 base at J, with 2 bases between. The germline V gene encodes CDR1 MDHEN and CDR2 SYDVKM. CDR3 residues: CASSLFSYNEQFF. The CDR3 nucleotides read TGTGCCAGCAGTTTATTTTCCTACAATGAGCAGTTCTTC.

The chain carries TRBV11-2 and TRBJ2-4; TRBD2 aligns across 7 bases. Trimming took 1 base from V and 7 from J; bases not matched to a gene: 7. CDR3 length equals 15 residues. Per the germline V gene, CDR1 is SGHAT and CDR2 is FQNNGV. The chain's CDR3 is CASSLGTSLGNIQYF. The CDR3 DNA follows: TGTGCCAGCAGCTTAGGGACTAGTCTAGGGAACATTCAGTACTTC.

This clonotype has just a few counts. V gene TRBV20-1 combines with J gene TRBJ2-1; TRBD2 agrees at 9 bases. V lost 3 bases and J lost 4; bases outside the gene matches: 4. The CDR3 is 14 residues long. Germline V CDR1 and CDR2: DFQATT, SNEGSKA (reference sequence). CDR3 loop: CSARARGGYNEQFF. The CDR3 nucleotides are TGCAGTGCTAGGGCGCGGGGGGGGTACAATGAGCAGTTCTTC.